The entry that follows covers one T cell receptor beta chain sequence. These data are taken from a study of blood T cell repertoires in COVID-19. For the study at large: From T cells, B-cell-depleted T cells, or PBMCs came the material, which was cDNA or gDNA.

This CDR3 is 15 amino acids long. Germline V CDR1 and CDR2: MNHEY, SVGEGT. V was pared by 2 bases and J by 7 bases, with 3 bases of the junction left unmatched. Here immunoSEQ multiplex PCR was the method, and the copy in TCRdb shows in-frame clones only, minus some. The data hold hundreds of thousands of clones, with roughly 89% observed a single time. The receptor's source is a woman aged 18-35 years who had recovered from COVID-19. The specimen sequenced was PBMCs or T cells enriched from blood (not recorded which). This sequence joins TRBV6-2 or TRBV6-3 and TRBJ1-6; TRBD1 matches 9 bases. This CDR3 is CASSYRTGVNSPLHF. The CDR3 DNA is TGTGCCAGCAGTTACCGGACAGGGGTGAATTCACCCCTCCACTTT.